This T cell receptor (beta chain) is from a study of blood T cell repertoires in COVID-19. Participant-given clinical history determined each cohort assignment. The data were produced by immunoSEQ multiplex PCR, yet TCRdb's version contains in-frame clones alone and is incomplete. The sample yields fewer than 350,000 clones, approximately 91% seen once. Material: PBMCs or T cells enriched from blood (not recorded which). This clonotype originated in a woman aged 40 to 50 with acute COVID-19.

The CDR3 sequence: CASSVSGSTDTQYF. In DNA form, the CDR3 reads TGCGCCAGCAGCGTTAGCGGAAGCACAGATACGCAGTATTTT. V gene TRBV5-1 combines with J gene TRBJ2-3, with D perhaps matching TRBD2 (6 bases). This CDR3 is built from 14 residues. V lost 4 bases, J lost 0 bases, and 9 bases lay in between. In germline, CDR1 is SGHRS, CDR2 YFSETQ.